The 11 T cell receptor beta chains in this list originate from one sample, sequenced in a study of T cells in narcolepsy. The assay was immunoSEQ multiplex PCR, and TCRdb's table has in-frame clones only and misses some. The table has around 24,000 clones, more than 75% seen once. The sequenced sample consisted of memory (CD45RA-) CD4+ T cells from blood. These TCRs come from a human donor in good health.

The rearrangement joins TRBV5-1 to TRBJ2-7; 14 bases align to TRBD2. Trimming at V came to 5 bases and at J to 0 bases, leaving 7 bases not matched to a gene. The CDR3 has 17 amino acids. Germline V gene lookup returns CDR1 SGHRS and CDR2 YFSETQ. CDR3: CASSQGTSGSYSYEQYF. The CDR3, as DNA: TGCGCCAGCAGTCAAGGGACTAGCGGGAGCTACTCCTACGAGCAGTACTTC.

The chain is built from TRBV9 and TRBJ2-1, with 16 positions matching TRBD2. V shed 2 bases, J shed 7 bases, and the junction held 12 bases outside the gene matches. CDR3 size: 19 residues. CDR1 SGDLS and CDR2 YYNGEE come from the germline V gene. The CDR3 nucleotides are TGTGCCAGCAGCGTCACCCCGGGACTAGCGGGGGGGCTCGGGAATGAGCAGTTCTTC. This codes for CASSVTPGLAGGLGNEQFF.

V is TRBV9 and J is TRBJ1-1; D gene unclear. The V end was cut by 0 bases, the J end by 4 bases, with 10 bases between. The V gene's germline CDR1 is SGDLS and CDR2 YYNGEE. CDR3 length equals 14 residues. The CDR3 loop is CASSVGGMGTEAFF. The CDR3 DNA follows: TGTGCCAGCAGCGTAGGTGGGATGGGCACTGAAGCTTTCTTT.

The V call is TRBV5-1, the J call TRBJ2-5, with D perhaps matching TRBD2 (6 bases). Trimming removed 2 bases from V and 5 bases from J, with 16 bases in between. Germline V gene sequence: CDR1 SGHRS, CDR2 YFSETQ. The CDR3 covers 15 residues. In DNA, the CDR3 is TGCGCCAGCAGCTTTAGCGGAAAGAGTGCGGAGACCCAGTACTTC. It encodes CASSFSGKSAETQYF.

V usage is TRBV7-4 and J usage is TRBJ2-6, with TRBD1 identical over 10 bases. The CDR3 is 16 amino acids. Trimming took 3 bases from V and 8 from J; bases not matched to a gene: 7. The germline V gene has CDR1 SGHVT and CDR2 SQSDAQ. The CDR3 DNA is TGTGCCAGCAGCTTGACAGGGGGCATCGGGACCAACGTCCTGACTTTC. It specifies CASSLTGGIGTNVLTF.

The chain recombines TRBV20-1 with TRBJ2-5; D gene uncertain. The CDR3 sequence is 11 residues long. Germline CDR1 and CDR2: DFQATT and SNEGSKA (reference sequence). The germline V and J ends were trimmed by 6 bases and 5 bases, with 10 bases remaining between them. This chain's CDR3 is CSATPGETQYF. The CDR3 nucleotides are TGCAGTGCGACGCCCGGGGAGACCCAGTACTTC.

The chain recombines TRBV6-5 with TRBJ2-7; 9 bases are a match to TRBD2. Germline trimming cut 8 bases from V and 6 bases from J; bases unmatched to any gene: 8. The CDR3 spans 13 residues. Germline V CDR1 and CDR2: MNHEY, SVGAGI. This chain's CDR3 is CASRGLAGSEQYF. Written as DNA, the CDR3 is TGTGCCAGCCGGGGGCTAGCGGGATCCGAGCAGTACTTC.

The chain carries TRBV10-1 and TRBJ2-3; possible D gene TRBD1, 5 bases. This CDR3 comprises 13 residues. V was trimmed by 5 bases and J by 7 bases, leaving 13 bases between them. Germline V lookup: CDR1 WNHNN, CDR2 SYGVQD (reference sequence). CDR3 in DNA: TGCGCCAGCAGTCAGGGATCGGGCAATACGCAGTATTTT. Translated, it gives CASSQGSGNTQYF.

V is TRBV5-1 and J is TRBJ1-2; 7 bases agree with TRBD1. This CDR3 is 14 amino acids long. CDR1 and CDR2 (germline): SGHRS, YFSETQ. With 4 bases clipped from V and 7 bases from J, the junction kept 10 bases outside the gene matches. The CDR3 sequence is CASSHGAGGVGYTF. The CDR3 DNA is TGCGCCAGCAGCCATGGAGCAGGGGGTGTTGGCTACACCTTC.

The rearrangement uses TRBV21-1 and TRBJ2-1; TRBD2 is the table's D call and was not checked against the DNA. TRBV21-1 is flagged as a pseudogene. The CDR3 length is 17 residues. CDR3 residues: CASSKALAGGDCNEQFF. CDR3 in DNA: TGTGCCAGCAGCAAAGCGCTCGCGGGAGGGGACTGCAATGAGCAGTTCTTC.

The chain combines TRBV5-1 with TRBJ2-1; D is ambiguous. The V and J ends lost 0 bases and 6 bases respectively, with 13 bases between them. The CDR3 runs to 15 residues. The germline CDR1 and CDR2 sequences are SGHRS and YFSETQ. CDR3 residues: CASSLVDPTANEQFF. The CDR3, as DNA: TGCGCCAGCAGCTTGGTAGACCCCACGGCCAATGAGCAGTTCTTC.